This T cell receptor beta chain is drawn from a study of Graves' ophthalmopathy and Graves' hyperthyroidism. Having ophthalmopathy, the donors showed moderate-to-severe activity, CAS ≥3 and NOSPECS ≥4, with disease lasting under 3 months. If patients had other autoimmune diseases, uncontrolled infections, pregnancy or lactation, they were excluded. Researchers took RNA transcripts and amplified TCR beta CDR3 regions from them. HTBI primers primed a first-round RT-PCR, and a second-round multiplex PCR followed. TCRdb itself ran the multiplex PCR reads through MiXCR, one entry per CDR3 protein. The sample lists 650,000 to 900,000 distinct CDR3 sequences; roughly 40% were seen once. Trimming stripped 5 bases from V and 0 bases from J, with 17 bases between. The CDR3 consists of 18 residues.

The clonotype was recovered from an adult man with Graves' ophthalmopathy. The chain joins TRBV12-3 or TRBV12-4 to TRBJ2-6; no clear D. Source material: peripheral blood. The CDR3 DNA sequence: TGTGCCAGCAGTGAAGCGCTAGTAGTAGCCTCTGGGGCCAACGTCCTGACTTTC. Amino acid sequence: CASSEALVVASGANVLTF.